This passage covers 28 T cell receptor beta chains from one sample sequenced in a study of blood T cell repertoires in COVID-19. TCRdb's table, derived via immunoSEQ multiplex PCR, lists solely in-frame clones and lacks some. The sample has 60,000 to 70,000 clones, just over 85% seen once. What was sequenced was peripheral blood. The receptors derive from a woman in her sixties with acute or convalescent COVID-19.

This sequence joins TRBV13 and TRBJ1-1; no firm D call. The CDR3 is made up of 15 amino acids. Germline assignment: CDR1 PRHDT and CDR2 FYEKMQ (reference sequence). The germline V and J ends were trimmed by 2 bases and 1 base, with 11 bases remaining between them. In DNA form, the CDR3 reads TGTGCCAGCAGCTTATTACGGGGAGGGAACACTGAAGCTTTCTTT. The encoded protein is CASSLLRGGNTEAFF.

The V and J genes are TRBV28 and TRBJ2-6; TRBD2 might be the D (5 bases). Germline lookup yields CDR1 MDHEN and CDR2 SYDVKM. V gave up 6 bases and J gave up 1 base, with 16 bases separating them. There are 17 residues in the CDR3. CDR3 nucleotides: TGTGCCAGCAGCCTCACCGGGGTTTATTCTGGGGCCAACGTCCTGACTTTC. Protein: CASSLTGVYSGANVLTF.

About this clone itself: The sample holds other DNA sequences that translate to the same CDR3. The chain couples TRBV12-3 or TRBV12-4 to TRBJ2-5; TRBD1 aligns across 7 bases. There are 13 residues in the CDR3. J lost 1 base, V lost 5 bases, and 1 base had no gene match. This CDR3 reads CASSGQVQETQYF. The CDR3 DNA reads TGTGCCAGCAGTGGACAGGTCCAAGAGACCCAGTACTTC.

The chain recombines TRBV3-1 (or the pseudogene TRBV3-2) with TRBJ1-2; D ambiguous. Germline assignment: CDR1 LGHDT and CDR2 YNNKEL (reference sequence). The ends were cut back, 6 bases at V and 1 base at J, with 12 bases in the middle. The CDR3 length is 14 residues. The CDR3 region is CASRQEGHNYGYTF. CDR3 DNA: TGTGCCAGCAGGCAGGAGGGCCATAACTATGGCTACACCTTC.

This clone has a single count. V is TRBV9 and J is TRBJ2-2, with 8 bases aligning to TRBD1. The CDR3 is 18 amino acids. Germline CDR1 is SGDLS and CDR2 is YYNGEE. After removal of 4 bases from V and 10 bases from J, the junction contained 21 bases not matched to a gene. For the CDR3, the DNA is TGTGCCAGCAGCACTCCCGACAGGGGTAGGCTAGGGCAGGTGGAGCTGTTTTTT. This translates into CASSTPDRGRLGQVELFF.

The chain employs TRBV4-2 and TRBJ1-2; TRBD1 agrees at 9 bases. V lost 0 bases, J lost 4 bases, and 3 bases stayed unmatched. The CDR3 extends over 15 amino acids. The germline V gene has CDR1 LGHNA and CDR2 YNFKEQ. This chain's CDR3 is CASSQETGGFYGYTF. The CDR3 bases are TGTGCCAGCAGCCAAGAAACAGGGGGCTTCTATGGCTACACCTTC.

The chain has TRBV28 and TRBJ1-2; perhaps TRBD1 as D (6 bases). Trimming took off 5 bases at V and 12 bases at J, with 19 bases between the two ends. The CDR3 has 13 amino acids. CDR1 MDHEN and CDR2 SYDVKM come from the germline V gene. The CDR3 DNA follows: TGTGCCAGCAGTCTGGGGGCAGGGTTCGCGGACACCTTC. Its translation: CASSLGAGFADTF.

About this clone: Relative to the germline gene, one junction end is altered; a read error may explain this. The chain links TRBV29-1 to TRBJ2-5; 7 bases map to TRBD2. The germline V gene has CDR1 SQVTM and CDR2 ANQGSEA. The CDR3 covers 11 residues. CDR3 DNA sequence: TGCAGCGTTGAATACCGAGCGGGGATGAACTTC. Residues: CSVEYRAGMNF.

The chain carries TRBV21-1 and TRBJ2-7; the DNA was not used to check the table's D call, TRBD1. TRBV21-1 is labeled a pseudogene. The CDR3 consists of 15 residues. The CDR3 reads CASSEYRGSPYEQYF. DNA for the CDR3: TGTGCCAGCAGCGAATACAGGGGGTCCCCCTACGAGCAGTACTTC.

This chain uses TRBV6-1 with TRBJ2-3; D unresolved. The germline V gene has CDR1 MNHNS and CDR2 SASEGT. Trimming left V 4 bases short and J 0 bases short, with 17 bases between. The CDR3 covers 17 residues. The CDR3 protein is CASSVYAFGPSTDTQYF. CDR3 coding DNA: TGTGCCAGCAGTGTTTATGCGTTTGGGCCTAGCACAGATACGCAGTATTTT.

Written as DNA, the CDR3 is TGCGCCAGCAGCTTTAGCGGGGGCTTCCAAGAGACCCAGTACTTC. Its translation is CASSFSGGFQETQYF. J is TRBJ2-5 and V is TRBV5-1, with 9 nucleotides matching TRBD2. Germline assignment: CDR1 SGHRS and CDR2 YFSETQ. CDR3 length equals 15 residues. V shed 2 bases, J shed 1 base, and the junction held 3 bases outside the gene matches.

The chain joins TRBV5-5 to TRBJ1-2; D possibly corresponds to TRBD1 (6 bases). This CDR3 has 17 amino acids. CDR1 is SGHKS, CDR2 YYEKEE, per germline (reference sequence). The V and J ends lost 2 bases and 3 bases respectively, with 20 bases between them. CDR3 protein: CASSFSPGGGGDYGYTF. The CDR3 nucleotides read TGTGCCAGCAGCTTTTCACCCGGGGGGGGCGGTGACTATGGCTACACCTTC.

Only one count was recorded for this clone. The rearrangement uses TRBV19 and TRBJ2-2, with TRBD2 matching over 11 bases. Germline CDR1 is LNHDA and CDR2 is SQIVND (reference sequence). CDR3 size: 14 residues. The junction had 0 bases not matched to a gene; V was cut back by 6 bases and J by 3 bases. The CDR3 protein is CASRLAGDTGELFF. The CDR3 coding sequence is TGTGCCAGTAGACTAGCGGGGGACACCGGGGAGCTGTTTTTT.

This clone was counted between two and nine times. This sequence joins TRBV21-1 and TRBJ1-6; the D call TRBD1 from the table was never checked on the DNA. TRBV21-1 corresponds to a pseudogene. The CDR3 has 17 amino acids. The CDR3 reads CASSPPPGQGLNSPLHF. DNA of the CDR3: TGTGCCAGCAGCCCGCCTCCGGGACAGGGATTAAATTCACCCCTCCACTTT.

The CDR3 spells CASSLLVRGGHEAFF. The CDR3 DNA reads TGTGCCAGCAGTTTACTCGTTCGAGGGGGCCATGAAGCTTTCTTT. The rearrangement links TRBV28 to TRBJ1-1, with 7 bases that match TRBD1. CDR1 MDHEN and CDR2 SYDVKM come from the germline V gene. Trimming at V came to 2 bases and at J to 7 bases, leaving 10 bases not matched to a gene. The CDR3 extends over 15 amino acids.

The chain links TRBV9 to TRBJ2-4; the D is unclear. The CDR3 has 17 residues. CDR1 and CDR2 from the germline V gene are SGDLS and YYNGEE. Trimming took 0 bases from V and 2 from J, leaving 15 bases between them. CDR3 nucleotides: TGTGCCAGCAGCGTAGCGTATACCGGTCCACCCAAAAACATTCAGTACTTC. Translation gives CASSVAYTGPPKNIQYF.

V gene TRBV30 combines with J gene TRBJ1-4; D is undetermined. Germline CDR1 is GTSNPN and CDR2 is SVGIG (reference sequence). The V gene lost 1 base and the J gene lost 8 bases, with 17 bases spanning the gap. The CDR3 extends over 15 amino acids. For the CDR3, the DNA is TGTGCCTGGAGTGCCCAGCGGCCTAGAGGCGAAAAACTGTTTTTT. Encoded protein: CAWSAQRPRGEKLFF.

The genes are TRBV5-1 and TRBJ1-1; TRBD1 matches 7 bases. CDR1 is SGHRS and CDR2 is YFSETQ in the germline V gene. Unmatched junction bases numbered 18, after V lost 1 base and J lost 6 bases. There are 18 residues in the CDR3. As DNA, the CDR3 is TGCGCCAGCAGCTTGCGGGGTCCGGGTACAGGGGTTCCAGCTGAAGCTTTCTTT. It is translated as CASSLRGPGTGVPAEAFF.

This clone was seen just once. This chain links TRBV19 with TRBJ2-6; tentative D call: TRBD1 (6 bases). The CDR3 spans 18 residues. Trimming stripped 1 base from V and 0 bases from J, with 13 bases between. CDR1 and CDR2 (germline): LNHDA, SQIVND (reference sequence). CDR3 in amino acids: CASSIVQGLSSGANVLTF. The CDR3 nucleotides are TGTGCCAGTAGTATAGTTCAGGGGCTCAGCTCTGGGGCCAACGTCCTGACTTTC.

J is TRBJ1-4 and V is TRBV5-1, with 7 bases aligning to TRBD1. From germline, CDR1 is SGHRS and CDR2 YFSETQ. V was pared by 4 bases and J by 1 base, with 7 bases of the junction left unmatched. The CDR3 spans 16 residues. In DNA, the CDR3 is TGCGCCAGCAGCCCAGGACAGGCCTTAACTAATGAAAAACTGTTTTTT. Its translation is CASSPGQALTNEKLFF.

The chain uses TRBV27 and TRBJ1-3, with 8 bases aligning to TRBD1. The junction had 1 base not matched to a gene; V was cut back by 7 bases and J by 2 bases. Per germline, CDR1 MNHEY and CDR2 SMNVEV (reference sequence). The CDR3 is made up of 13 amino acids. The CDR3 here is CASMTGAGNTIYF. The DNA for the CDR3 is TGTGCCAGCATGACAGGGGCTGGAAACACCATATATTTT.

This chain links TRBV28 with TRBJ2-4; possible D gene TRBD2, 6 bases. V was pared by 1 base and J by 9 bases, with 7 bases between. The CDR3 sequence is 12 residues long. The germline V gene encodes CDR1 MDHEN and CDR2 SYDVKM. CDR3 region: CASSLSTSIQYF. The DNA of the CDR3 is TGTGCCAGCAGTTTATCGACTAGCATTCAGTACTTC.

The chain couples TRBV7-6 to TRBJ2-2; 12 positions agree with TRBD2. J gave up 6 bases and V 4 bases, and 6 bases lay outside the gene matches. Germline CDR1 reads SGHVS; CDR2 reads FNYEAQ. The CDR3 runs to 16 residues. As DNA, the CDR3 is TGTGCCAGCAGCTCTCGGTCTAGCGGGGGGGCCGGGGAGCTGTTTTTT. Its protein product is CASSSRSSGGAGELFF.

The chain uses TRBV30 and TRBJ2-5; D may be TRBD1 (5 bases). This CDR3 has 13 residues. V was pared by 2 bases and J by 5 bases, with 12 bases between. Germline CDR1 is GTSNPN and CDR2 is SVGIG (reference sequence). The CDR3 region is CAWSSQGGETQYF. CDR3 nucleotides: TGTGCCTGGAGTAGCCAGGGTGGCGAGACCCAGTACTTC.

Here the CDR3 reads CASSQDLGQGAYGYTF. CDR3 in DNA: TGTGCCAGCAGCCAAGATCTCGGACAGGGGGCCTATGGCTACACCTTC. The V call is TRBV4-2, the J call TRBJ1-2; 11 nucleotides agree with TRBD1. V was pared by 0 bases and J by 4 bases, with 4 bases of the junction left unmatched. The germline V gene has CDR1 LGHNA and CDR2 YNFKEQ. This CDR3 comprises 16 residues.

J is TRBJ1-5 and V is TRBV29-1; D is unresolved. The V end lost 4 bases, the J end lost 5 bases, and 12 bases lay between the germline ends. Germline V gives CDR1 SQVTM, CDR2 ANQGSEA. This CDR3 is built from 13 residues. The CDR3 spells CSVGRDGDQPQHF. The CDR3 DNA reads as TGCAGCGTTGGGAGGGATGGGGATCAGCCCCAGCATTTT.

V usage is TRBV28 and J usage is TRBJ1-4, with 9 bases identical to TRBD1. CDR1 MDHEN and CDR2 SYDVKM come from the germline V gene. The CDR3 has 15 amino acids. The J segment lost 8 bases and the V segment lost 4 bases, leaving 8 bases of the junction unmatched. The CDR3 protein is CASSSLGTGKEKLFF. The CDR3 DNA is TGTGCCAGCAGTTCCTTGGGGACAGGGAAAGAAAAACTGTTTTTT.

The CDR3 region has the DNA TGCGCCAGCAGCTTCTTTGGACAGGAAAAAGGCTACACCTTC. Translating it yields CASSFFGQEKGYTF. The chain recombines TRBV5-1 with TRBJ1-2, with TRBD1 matching over 7 bases. J lost 8 bases, V lost 2 bases, and 9 bases had no gene match. This CDR3 spans 14 amino acids. The germline V gene has CDR1 SGHRS and CDR2 YFSETQ.